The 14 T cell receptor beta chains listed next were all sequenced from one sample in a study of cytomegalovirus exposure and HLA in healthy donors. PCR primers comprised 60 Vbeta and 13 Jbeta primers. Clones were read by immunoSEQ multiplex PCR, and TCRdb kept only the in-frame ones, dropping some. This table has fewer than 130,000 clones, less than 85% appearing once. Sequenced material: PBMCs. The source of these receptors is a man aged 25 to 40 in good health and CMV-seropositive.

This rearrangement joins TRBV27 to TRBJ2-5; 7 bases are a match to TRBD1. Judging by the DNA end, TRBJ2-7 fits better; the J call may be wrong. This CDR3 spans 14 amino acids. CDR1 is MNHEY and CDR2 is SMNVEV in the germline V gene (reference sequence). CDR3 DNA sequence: TGTGCCAGCGGAAACAGGGGCCCCTCCTACGAGCAGTACTTC. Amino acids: CASGNRGPSYEQYF.

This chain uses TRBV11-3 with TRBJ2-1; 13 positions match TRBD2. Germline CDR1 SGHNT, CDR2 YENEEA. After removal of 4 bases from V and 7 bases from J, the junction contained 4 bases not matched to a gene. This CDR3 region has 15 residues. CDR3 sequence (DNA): TGTGCCAGCAGCTCAACTAGCGGGGGGGCGAATGAGCAGTTCTTC. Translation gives CASSSTSGGANEQFF.

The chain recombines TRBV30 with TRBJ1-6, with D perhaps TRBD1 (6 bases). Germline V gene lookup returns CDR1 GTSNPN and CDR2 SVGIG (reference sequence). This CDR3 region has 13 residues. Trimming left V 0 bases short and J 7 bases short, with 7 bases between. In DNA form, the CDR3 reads TGTGCCTGGAGTGTACAGGGAAATTCACCCCTCCACTTT. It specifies CAWSVQGNSPLHF.

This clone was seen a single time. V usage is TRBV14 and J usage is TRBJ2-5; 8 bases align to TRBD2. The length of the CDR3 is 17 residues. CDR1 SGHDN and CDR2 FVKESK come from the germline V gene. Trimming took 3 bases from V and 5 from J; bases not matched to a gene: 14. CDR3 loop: CASSQGIAGGRLETQYF. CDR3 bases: TGTGCCAGCAGCCAGGGAATTGCGGGGGGTCGGTTGGAGACCCAGTACTTC.

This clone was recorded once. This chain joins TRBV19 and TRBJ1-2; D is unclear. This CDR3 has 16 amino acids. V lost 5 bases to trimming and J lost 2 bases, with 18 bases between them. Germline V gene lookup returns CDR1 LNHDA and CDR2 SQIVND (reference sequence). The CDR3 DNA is TGTGCCAGTAGTCCACAAACTGACACAAGAAACTATGGCTACACCTTC. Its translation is CASSPQTDTRNYGYTF. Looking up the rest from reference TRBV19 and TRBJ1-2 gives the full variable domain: DGGITQSPKYLFRKEGQNVTLSCEQNLNHDAMYWYRQDPGQGLRLIYYSQIVNDFQKGDIAEGYSVSREKKESFPLTVTSAQKNPTAFYLCASSPQTDTRNYGYTFGSGTRLTVV.

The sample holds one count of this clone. The DNA of the CDR3 is TGTGCCAGCAGCTTAGTGTGGGGGGTAGCCTACGAGCAGTACTTC. Its protein is CASSLVWGVAYEQYF. The chain joins TRBV7-8 to TRBJ2-5; a weak D match, TRBD2 (6 bases). The J call may not be correct, given that the DNA end is closer to TRBJ2-7. Germline V lookup: CDR1 SGHVS, CDR2 FQNEAQ. CDR3 length: 15 amino acids.

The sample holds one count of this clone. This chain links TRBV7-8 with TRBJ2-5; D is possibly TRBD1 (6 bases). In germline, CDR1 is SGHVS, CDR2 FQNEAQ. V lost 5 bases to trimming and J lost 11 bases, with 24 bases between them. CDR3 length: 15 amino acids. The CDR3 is CASSPTDRLWWEQYF. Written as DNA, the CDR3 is TGTGCCAGCAGCCCGACTGACAGGCTTTGGTGGGAGCAGTACTTC.

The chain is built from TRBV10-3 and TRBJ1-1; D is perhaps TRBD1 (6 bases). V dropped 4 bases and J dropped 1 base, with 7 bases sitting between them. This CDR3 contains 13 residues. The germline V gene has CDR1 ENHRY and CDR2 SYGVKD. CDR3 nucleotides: TGTGCCATCAGTGTGGGGGCGAACACTGAAGCTTTCTTT. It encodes CAISVGANTEAFF.

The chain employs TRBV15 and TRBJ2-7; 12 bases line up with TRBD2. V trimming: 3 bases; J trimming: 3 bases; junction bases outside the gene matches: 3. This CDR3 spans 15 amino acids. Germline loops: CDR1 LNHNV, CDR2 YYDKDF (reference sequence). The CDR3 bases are TGTGCCACCAGCAGGCTAGCGGGGGGGGTCTACGAGCAGTACTTC. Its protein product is CATSRLAGGVYEQYF.

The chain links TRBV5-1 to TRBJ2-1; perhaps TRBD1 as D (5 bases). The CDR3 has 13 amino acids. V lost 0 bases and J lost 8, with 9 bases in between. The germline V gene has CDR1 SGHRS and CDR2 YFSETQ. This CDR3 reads CASSLEQADEQFF. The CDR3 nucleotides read TGCGCCAGCAGCTTGGAACAGGCGGATGAGCAGTTCTTC.

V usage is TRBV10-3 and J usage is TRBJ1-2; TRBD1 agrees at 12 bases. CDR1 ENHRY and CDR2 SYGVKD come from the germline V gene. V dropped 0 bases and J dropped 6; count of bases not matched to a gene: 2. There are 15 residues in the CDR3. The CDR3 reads CAISESGTGGDGYTF. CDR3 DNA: TGTGCCATCAGTGAGTCAGGGACAGGGGGCGATGGCTACACCTTC.

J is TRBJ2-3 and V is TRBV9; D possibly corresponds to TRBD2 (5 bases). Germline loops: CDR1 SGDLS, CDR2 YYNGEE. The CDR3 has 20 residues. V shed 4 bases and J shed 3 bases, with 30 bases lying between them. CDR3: CASSPRVFPSSRWETDTQYF. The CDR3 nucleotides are TGTGCCAGCAGCCCGCGTGTGTTCCCATCATCTAGGTGGGAGACAGATACGCAGTATTTT.

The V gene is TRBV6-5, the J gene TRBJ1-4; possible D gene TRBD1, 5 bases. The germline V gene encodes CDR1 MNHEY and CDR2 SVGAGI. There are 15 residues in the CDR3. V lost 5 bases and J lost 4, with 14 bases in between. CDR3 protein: CASSPRGEGNEKLFF. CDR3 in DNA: TGTGCCAGCAGTCCGCGAGGGGAGGGTAATGAAAAACTGTTTTTT.

As DNA, the CDR3 is TGCAGCGTAGGGACAGGGGGCCCGTACGAGCAGTACTTC. This encodes CSVGTGGPYEQYF. V and J are TRBV29-1 and TRBJ2-7; 12 positions match TRBD1. This CDR3 spans 13 amino acids. V shed 6 bases, J shed 4 bases, and the junction held 4 bases outside the gene matches. Germline V gene lookup returns CDR1 SQVTM and CDR2 ANQGSEA.